These 8 T cell receptor beta chains were all obtained from the same sample, sequenced in a study of Siglec-9 on CD8 T cells in melanoma. Assay used: immunoSEQ multiplex PCR; TCRdb lists only in-frame clones, some missing. The table lists 30,000 or so clones, 75% to 90% of them singletons. The sample comprised Siglec-9- CD8+ T cells sorted from blood. The source is a human donor in good health.

V gene TRBV6-5 combines with J gene TRBJ2-1, with TRBD1 as a possible D gene (7 bases). The CDR3 extends over 16 amino acids. Germline CDR1 reads MNHEY; CDR2 reads SVGAGI. V was trimmed by 2 bases and J by 1 base, leaving 12 bases between them. The CDR3 spells CASSYLTGRSYNEQFF. The CDR3 DNA reads TGTGCCAGCAGTTACCTGACAGGGAGGTCCTACAATGAGCAGTTCTTC.

This chain joins TRBV5-5 and TRBJ1-2, with 10 bases identical to TRBD1. Germline V gene data show CDR1 as SGHKS and CDR2 as YYEKEE (reference sequence). This CDR3 has 14 residues. The V segment lost 3 bases and the J segment 2 bases; nucleotides outside the gene matches: 1. The CDR3 protein is CASSWGQGNYGYTF. The CDR3 nucleotides read TGTGCCAGCAGCTGGGGACAGGGGAACTATGGCTACACCTTC.

The chain links TRBV30 to TRBJ1-2; D is undetermined. Germline V gives CDR1 GTSNPN, CDR2 SVGIG (reference sequence). V was cut by 0 bases and J by 7 bases, with 9 bases left in between. This CDR3 has 12 amino acids. The DNA of the CDR3 is TGTGCCTGGAGTGTACAAGGAGGTGGCTACACCTTC. Residues: CAWSVQGGGYTF.

The J gene is TRBJ1-2, the V gene TRBV6-6; no clear D. This CDR3 comprises 13 residues. Trimming removed 2 bases at V and 2 bases at J, with 6 bases between. The V gene's germline CDR1 is MNHNY and CDR2 SVGAGI (reference sequence). CDR3 protein: CASSYEQNYGYTF. CDR3 bases: TGTGCCAGCAGTTACGAACAGAACTATGGCTACACCTTC.

The rearrangement uses TRBV7-8 and TRBJ1-2; unclear D gene. Germline CDR1 is SGHVS and CDR2 is FQNEAQ. Trimming took 4 bases from V and 7 from J, leaving 19 bases between them. This CDR3 contains 15 residues. The CDR3 nucleotides are TGTGCCAGCAGCTATTTAGGCGAGACTTTTTCTGGCTACACCTTC. Translating gives CASSYLGETFSGYTF.

In its sample, this clone was seen a few times. J is TRBJ2-4 and V is TRBV7-6, with D unresolved. V was trimmed by 4 bases and J by 6 bases, leaving 10 bases between them. The CDR3 sequence is 13 residues long. The germline CDR1 and CDR2 sequences are SGHVS and FNYEAQ. The CDR3 region is CASSSSARNIQYF. Here the CDR3 DNA reads TGTGCCAGCAGCTCGAGCGCGAGAAACATTCAGTACTTC. Looking up the rest from reference TRBV7-6 and TRBJ2-4 gives the full variable domain: GAGVSQSPRYKVTKRGQDVALRCDPISGHVSLYWYRQALGQGPEFLTYFNYEAQQDKSGLPNDRFSAERPEGSISTLTIQRTEQRDSAMYRCASSSSARNIQYFGAGTRLSVL.

The chain employs TRBV5-6 and TRBJ1-1; no clear D. The CDR3 length is 17 residues. Germline V gene lookup returns CDR1 SGHDT and CDR2 YYEEEE. Trimming removed 0 bases from V and 1 base from J, with 16 bases in between. CDR3 sequence (DNA): TGTGCCAGCAGCTTGGGAGTTGTATGGACCGCGAACACTGAAGCTTTCTTT. Its protein product is CASSLGVVWTANTEAFF.

In this sample, this clone turned up once. The chain carries TRBV28 and TRBJ2-2; tentative D call: TRBD1 (6 bases). Germline values: CDR1 MDHEN, CDR2 SYDVKM. With 5 bases removed from V and 1 base from J, the gap between germline ends came to 11 bases. CDR3 length: 15 residues. The CDR3 DNA is TGTGCCAGCAGTCCTACGACAGGGAACACCGGGGAGCTGTTTTTT. Protein sequence: CASSPTTGNTGELFF.